The clone carrying this T cell receptor (beta chain) has just a few counts. Its antigen is not known. This entry is derived from a study of radiotherapy plus CTLA-4 blockade in lung cancer. For the study at large: Among all patients, around 19% showed objective responses, while roughly 31% had disease control. Study-level findings and limits: An expansion of tumor-derived TCR clones occurred in blood after radiotherapy plus ipilimumab. Reported findings show early blood T cell clone dynamics, with interferon-beta, best predicted response.

Repertoires were generated with immunoSEQ multiplex PCR, while TCRdb's copy carries only in-frame clones and drops some. The sample records about 80,000 clones, more than 60% being singletons. Germline assignment: CDR1 LNHDA and CDR2 SQIVND (reference sequence). V gave up 2 bases and J gave up 6 bases, with 10 bases separating them. The CDR3 contains 13 residues. This TCR derives from a human donor with non-small cell lung cancer whose response to radiotherapy plus ipilimumab could not be evaluated. Some clones in this sample may be carry-over from other donors' samples. The sequencing here drew on peripheral blood, taken from a patient treated with radiotherapy plus ipilimumab. The V gene is TRBV19, the J gene TRBJ1-1; possibly TRBD1 for D (6 bases). CDR3 sequence: CASSINREPEAFF. The CDR3, as DNA: TGTGCCAGTAGTATAAACAGGGAGCCTGAAGCTTTCTTT. The complete variable domain, with remaining parts taken from reference TRBV19 and TRBJ1-1, reads DGGITQSPKYLFRKEGQNVTLSCEQNLNHDAMYWYRQDPGQGLRLIYYSQIVNDFQKGDIAEGYSVSREKKESFPLTVTSAQKNPTAFYLCASSINREPEAFFGQGTRLTVV.